These 21 T cell receptor beta chains were all obtained from the same sample, sequenced in a study of T cell responses to AZD1222 COVID-19 vaccine. The assay was immunoSEQ multiplex PCR, and TCRdb's table has in-frame clones only and misses some. The sample records 150,000 or so clones, about 90% being singletons. Sequenced material: peripheral blood, taken on day 0 of AZD1222 vaccination. These receptors were taken from an adult in good health.

The genes are TRBV4-2 and TRBJ2-7; TRBD2 aligns across 10 bases. The V gene's germline CDR1 is LGHNA and CDR2 YNFKEQ. J lost 5 bases, V lost 4 bases, and 11 bases had no gene match. This CDR3 contains 16 residues. CDR3 amino acids: CASSRSSASGGDEQYF. Written as DNA, the CDR3 is TGTGCCAGCAGCCGGAGTTCCGCTAGCGGGGGAGACGAGCAGTACTTC.

In this sample, this clone turned up a few times. The V and J genes are TRBV28 and TRBJ2-7; D gene uncertain. In germline, CDR1 is MDHEN, CDR2 SYDVKM. The CDR3 sequence is 12 residues long. Trimming shortened V by 1 base and J by 5 bases, and 6 bases separated the two germline ends. CDR3 sequence: CASSLLHHEQYF. In DNA form, the CDR3 reads TGTGCCAGCAGTTTATTGCACCACGAGCAGTACTTC.

This chain joins TRBV5-1 and TRBJ2-2, with D tentatively TRBD1 (6 bases). Germline V gene data show CDR1 as SGHRS and CDR2 as YFSETQ. Trimming removed 0 bases at V and 0 bases at J, with 6 bases between. The CDR3 runs to 15 residues. The CDR3 protein is CASSLEGANTGELFF. CDR3 nucleotides: TGCGCCAGCAGCTTGGAGGGGGCGAACACCGGGGAGCTGTTTTTT.

The V gene is TRBV3-1 (or the pseudogene TRBV3-2), the J gene TRBJ1-2; D ambiguous. This CDR3 region has 15 residues. V was clipped by 0 bases and J by 0 bases, with 8 bases between them. Germline CDR1 LGHDT, CDR2 YNNKEL (reference sequence). The CDR3 reads CASSQELSTNYGYTF. The CDR3 DNA reads TGTGCCAGCAGCCAAGAATTATCCACTAACTATGGCTACACCTTC.

V gene TRBV9 combines with J gene TRBJ2-7; D gene ambiguous. Germline V lookup: CDR1 SGDLS, CDR2 YYNGEE. The V gene lost 2 bases and the J gene lost 0 bases, with 9 bases spanning the gap. This CDR3 comprises 14 residues. Here the CDR3 DNA reads TGTGCCAGCAGCGTTCTGATAAACTCCTACGAGCAGTACTTC. This sequence encodes CASSVLINSYEQYF.

The rearrangement uses TRBV5-1 and TRBJ1-5; weak D call: TRBD1 (5 bases). This CDR3 is built from 14 residues. V lost 2 bases and J 7 bases, leaving 13 bases between the germline ends. Germline V gives CDR1 SGHRS, CDR2 YFSETQ. CDR3 nucleotides: TGCGCCAGCAGCTTCGGGGGTCAAGACCAGCCCCAGCATTTT. Protein product: CASSFGGQDQPQHF.

The rearrangement uses TRBV7-9 and TRBJ1-2; TRBD1 might be the D (5 bases). Looked up from germline, CDR1 is SEHNR and CDR2 is FQNEAQ (reference sequence). V lost 1 base and J lost 0, with 9 bases in between. This CDR3 spans 15 amino acids. CDR3 nucleotide sequence: TGTGCCAGCAGCTTAGGGCGGGGCACTAACTATGGCTACACCTTC. It translates to CASSLGRGTNYGYTF.

This chain connects TRBV6-2 or TRBV6-3 to TRBJ1-2; D remains ambiguous. The V gene lost 4 bases and the J gene lost 3 bases, with 18 bases spanning the gap. Germline lookup yields CDR1 MNHEY and CDR2 SVGEGT. CDR3 size: 16 residues. CDR3 DNA: TGTGCCAGCAGTTCCAGTTTTGGTACGAAGGACTATGGCTACACCTTC. Amino acid sequence: CASSSSFGTKDYGYTF.

The gene calls are TRBV5-1 and TRBJ2-2; 13 bases align to TRBD2. This CDR3 contains 17 residues. CDR1 is SGHRS, CDR2 YFSETQ, per germline. With V trimmed by 3 bases and J by 1 base, 3 bases remained unmatched. In DNA form, the CDR3 reads TGCGCCAGCAGCTCGGGACTAGCGGGGCAGAACACCGGGGAGCTGTTTTTT. Its protein product is CASSSGLAGQNTGELFF.

The chain is built from TRBV29-1 and TRBJ1-5; tentative D call: TRBD1 (5 bases). The CDR3 covers 13 residues. The germline gives CDR1 SQVTM, CDR2 ANQGSEA. V was cut by 5 bases and J by 1 base, with 9 bases left in between. The CDR3 sequence is CSVRDSSNQPQHF. The CDR3 nucleotides are TGCAGCGTTCGTGACAGCAGCAATCAGCCCCAGCATTTT.

The chain couples TRBV5-1 to TRBJ2-1; D not certain. Germline V lookup: CDR1 SGHRS, CDR2 YFSETQ. V was cut by 7 bases and J by 0 bases, with 11 bases left in between. This CDR3 has 14 residues. Written as DNA, the CDR3 is TGCGCCAGCTCGATCCCCAGCTCCTACAATGAGCAGTTCTTC. Protein sequence: CASSIPSSYNEQFF.

The chain couples TRBV11-2 to TRBJ1-2; D is ambiguous. V lost 5 bases and J 4 bases, leaving 11 bases between the germline ends. This CDR3 region has 13 residues. Germline lookup yields CDR1 SGHAT and CDR2 FQNNGV. The CDR3 DNA reads TGTGCCAGCAGCCTACAACCTGGCTATGGCTACACCTTC. Translating gives CASSLQPGYGYTF. The variable domain in full, completed from reference TRBV11-2 and TRBJ1-2, reads EAGVAQSPRYKIIEKRQSVAFWCNPISGHATLYWYQQILGQGPKLLIQFQNNGVVDDSQLPKDRFSAERLKGVDSTLKIQPAKLEDSAVYLCASSLQPGYGYTFGSGTRLTVV.

This clone was seen more than once but under ten times. V gene TRBV19 combines with J gene TRBJ1-4; D is possibly TRBD1 (5 bases). The CDR3 runs to 15 residues. Looked up from germline, CDR1 is LNHDA and CDR2 is SQIVND (reference sequence). V was pared by 7 bases and J by 8 bases, with 20 bases between. The CDR3 loop is CASTPRLTWGEKLFF. Here the CDR3 DNA reads TGTGCCAGTACCCCTCGGCTCACCTGGGGCGAAAAACTGTTTTTT. Looking up the rest from reference TRBV19 and TRBJ1-4 gives the full variable domain: DGGITQSPKYLFRKEGQNVTLSCEQNLNHDAMYWYRQDPGQGLRLIYYSQIVNDFQKGDIAEGYSVSREKKESFPLTVTSAQKNPTAFYLCASTPRLTWGEKLFFGSGTQLSVL.

The rearrangement links TRBV12-3 or TRBV12-4 to TRBJ2-5, with D perhaps matching TRBD1 (6 bases). The CDR3 runs to 13 residues. The ends were cut back, 5 bases at V and 5 bases at J, with 12 bases in the middle. The CDR3 nucleotides read TGTGCCAGCAGTCCGCAGGGGTTTGAGACCCAGTACTTC. Translation: CASSPQGFETQYF.

The chain carries TRBV5-1 and TRBJ1-1; D is perhaps TRBD1 (5 bases). The CDR3 is made up of 14 amino acids. V lost 0 bases and J 11 bases, leaving 17 bases between the germline ends. Germline loops: CDR1 SGHRS, CDR2 YFSETQ. This chain's CDR3 is CASSLEGQGALAFF. The CDR3 coding sequence is TGCGCCAGCAGCTTGGAGGGGCAGGGAGCGTTGGCTTTCTTT.

The chain combines TRBV7-2 with TRBJ1-1; no definite D call. The CDR3 is made up of 13 amino acids. Germline loops: CDR1 SGHTA, CDR2 FQGNSA. V was shortened by 3 bases and J by 0 bases, with 5 bases between the two germline ends. CDR3: CASSFSMNTEAFF. CDR3 nucleotide sequence: TGTGCCAGCAGCTTTTCAATGAACACTGAAGCTTTCTTT.

The chain combines TRBV6-2 or TRBV6-3 with TRBJ1-2; D is ambiguous. This CDR3 spans 15 amino acids. V gave up 2 bases and J gave up 2 bases, with 12 bases separating them. CDR1 is MNHEY and CDR2 is SVGEGT in the germline V gene. The CDR3, as DNA: TGTGCCAGCAGTTACGTGACCGGGCAGAACTATGGCTACACCTTC. This codes for CASSYVTGQNYGYTF.

The chain combines TRBV6-1 with TRBJ1-3, with D tentatively TRBD1 (5 bases). This CDR3 comprises 16 residues. Per the germline V gene, CDR1 is MNHNS and CDR2 is SASEGT. The V gene lost 3 bases and the J gene lost 0 bases, with 12 bases spanning the gap. The CDR3 reads CASSDGTASSGNTIYF. DNA of the CDR3: TGTGCCAGCAGTGACGGGACGGCGAGCTCTGGAAACACCATATATTTT.

The chain couples TRBV3-1 (or the pseudogene TRBV3-2) to TRBJ1-1; TRBD1 agrees at 8 bases. This CDR3 spans 15 amino acids. Germline CDR1 and CDR2: LGHDT and YNNKEL (reference sequence). The ends lost 0 bases at V and 9 bases at J; junction bases unmatched: 9. This CDR3 is CASSQDSSGQGKAFF. In DNA, the CDR3 is TGTGCCAGCAGCCAAGATTCATCAGGACAGGGTAAAGCTTTCTTT.

This clone has just one count. The DNA for the CDR3 is TGTGCCAGCAGCCAAAACATCCTAACCGGGGAGCTGTTTTTT. Translation: CASSQNILTGELFF. This chain connects TRBV7-2 to TRBJ2-2; the D is unclear. The V end lost 5 bases, the J end lost 5 bases, and 12 bases lay between the germline ends. CDR3 size: 14 residues. Germline V gene lookup returns CDR1 SGHTA and CDR2 FQGNSA.

The genes are TRBV4-3 and TRBJ2-5; no clear D. Germline CDR1 LGHNA, CDR2 YSLEER. The CDR3 loop spans 14 amino acids. The germline V and J ends were trimmed by 0 bases and 1 base, with 6 bases remaining between them. CDR3 loop: CASSQERGQETQYF. The CDR3 region has the DNA TGCGCCAGCAGCCAAGAAAGAGGCCAAGAGACCCAGTACTTC.